A selection of T cell receptor beta chains follows, all from one sample in a study of cytomegalovirus exposure and HLA in healthy donors. This table comes from immunoSEQ multiplex PCR, and its TCRdb copy is limited to in-frame clones, with some not included. This table has around 120,000 clones, around four fifths appearing once. Sequenced sample: PBMCs. All receptors derive from a man between 60 and 75 years old in good health and CMV-seropositive. The CDR3 runs from the conserved cysteine through the conserved F or W. A D gene is named only where the DNA matches it firmly. Where a row states a size, it is once, few, many or the class of an expanded clone; other rows omit it.

CDR3 DNA	CDR3 protein	J gene	V gene	D gene	clone size
TGTGCCAGCTCACCAGCATTACTAGCCAAAAACATTCAGTACTTC	CASSPALLAKNIQYF	TRBJ2-4	TRBV18	.	few
TGTGCCAGCAGCTTCGGGGGGCAGGGTCAGCCCCAGCATTTT	CASSFGGQGQPQHF	TRBJ1-5	TRBV27	.	.
TGTGCCAGCAGAGCCGGGACTAGCGGGGAGAATGAGCAGTTCTTC	CASRAGTSGENEQFF	TRBJ2-1	TRBV6-1	TRBD2	.
TGTGCCAGCAGCCAACAACAGGGTTCGATCGAGCAGTACTTC	CASSQQQGSIEQYF	TRBJ2-7	TRBV14	.	.
TGTTCCAGCAGCTTAGGGGGGCAACGGAGCACCGGGGAGCTGTTTTTT	CSSSLGGQRSTGELFF	TRBJ2-2	TRBV7-9	.	.
TGTGCCACCAGCGCACCCCCTTTGGGCAGGGGGCTTGGGAACACTGAAGCTTTCTTT	CATSAPPLGRGLGNTEAFF	TRBJ1-1	TRBV15	TRBD1	.
TGCAGCGCTCTCGGGACAGGGAACACTGAAGCTTTCTTT	CSALGTGNTEAFF	TRBJ1-1	TRBV29-1	TRBD1	.
TGCGCCAGCAGCTGGGGGGGACAAAACAATGAGCAGTTCTTC	CASSWGGQNNEQFF	TRBJ2-1	TRBV5-1	.	few
TGTGCTAGTGGTTCCCCCAGCGATGAGCAGTTCTTC	CASGSPSDEQFF	TRBJ2-1	TRBV12-5	.	.
TGTGCCAGCAGCTTAATGGCACTAGCGGGACGGGATGAGCAGTTCTTC	CASSLMALAGRDEQFF	TRBJ2-1	TRBV7-3	TRBD2	.
TGTGCCAGCAGTTTACCAACAGGGGGGGGGTATGAAAAACTGTTTTTT	CASSLPTGGGYEKLFF	TRBJ1-4	TRBV28	TRBD1	once
TGTGCCAGCAGCTTAGATAGCGGGGGATCCTACGAGCAGTACTTC	CASSLDSGGSYEQYF	TRBJ2-7	TRBV7-2	TRBD2	.
TGTGCCAGCAGATTCGCCGGGACAGGGTTCTATGGCTACACCTTC	CASRFAGTGFYGYTF	TRBJ1-2	TRBV27	TRBD1	.
TGTGCCAGCCTGGAGAGATACCAGCAAGAGACCCAGTACTTC	CASLERYQQETQYF	TRBJ2-5	TRBV2	.	few
TGTGCCAGCAGTTACTCATTCCAGGGAGAAAAACTGTTTTTT	CASSYSFQGEKLFF	TRBJ1-4	TRBV6-6	.	.
TGTGCCAGCAGTGACCAACAGGGAATCGGCGAGCAGTACTTC	CASSDQQGIGEQYF	TRBJ2-7	TRBV6-1	.	.
TGTGCCAGCACCCCCGGGGGGACAGGGTCTAACTATGGCTACACCTTC	CASTPGGTGSNYGYTF	TRBJ1-2	TRBV28	TRBD1	.
TGTGCCAGCAGAGTGACAGGGGGCTCCTACAATGAGCAGTTCTTC	CASRVTGGSYNEQFF	TRBJ2-1	TRBV2	TRBD1	.
TGCGCCAGCAGTGCCCACCAAGCGGGAGTGGGAGAGACCCAGTACTTC	CASSAHQAGVGETQYF	TRBJ2-5	TRBV10-1	TRBD2	.
TGCGCCAGCAGCTTGGCACCTACGGCTAGCTCTAACTATGGCTACACCTTC	CASSLAPTASSNYGYTF	TRBJ1-2	TRBV5-1	.	.
TGTGCCAGCAGCTCCGGGAGCTATGGCTACACCTTC	CASSSGSYGYTF	TRBJ1-2	TRBV9	.	.
TGTGCCAGCAGTTATACCCCGGGTGGGTACGAGCAGTACTTC	CASSYTPGGYEQYF	TRBJ2-7	TRBV6-6	.	.
TGTGCCAGTAGTAGAGGGACATCCTATAGCAATCAGCCCCAGCATTTT	CASSRGTSYSNQPQHF	TRBJ1-5	TRBV19	.	.